This is a list of T cell receptor beta chains from one sample in a study of control samples from healthy donors and cancer patients. Only in-frame clones appear in the TCRdb table, and some are missing; sequencing was by immunoSEQ multiplex PCR. This sample yields some 70,000 clones, of which approximately 83% are seen a single time; around 16% belongs to the top ten. The sequencing input was blood. These receptors were obtained from a man in his 60s in good health. Each CDR3 is given with its conserved first and last residue. D genes are given only for firm matches. Rows may omit the clone size; those that give it use once, few, many or a size class.

clone size,J gene,V gene,D gene,CDR3 protein,CDR3 DNA
NA,TRBJ2-1,TRBV9,TRBD2,CASSGLAGDHEQFF,TGTGCCAGCAGTGGACTAGCGGGAGATCATGAGCAGTTCTTC
NA,TRBJ1-6,TRBV6-5,NA,CASSRTELNSPLHF,TGTGCCAGCAGCAGGACAGAACTGAATTCACCCCTCCACTTT
NA,TRBJ2-1,TRBV5-1,TRBD2,CASSLNARTSGYNEQFF,TGCGCCAGCAGCTTAAACGCTCGGACTAGCGGTTACAATGAGCAGTTCTTC
NA,TRBJ2-5,TRBV30,TRBD2,CAWSLRGTSGISQETQYF,TGTGCCTGGAGCCTCCGAGGAACTAGCGGGATTTCGCAAGAGACCCAGTACTTC
NA,TRBJ2-2,TRBV5-1,NA,CASSLDGDNTGELFF,TGCGCCAGCAGCTTGGATGGGGATAACACCGGGGAGCTGTTTTTT
few,TRBJ1-4,TRBV28,NA,CASSTSGRNEKLFF,TGTGCCAGCAGTACTTCAGGGAGAAATGAAAAACTGTTTTTT
NA,TRBJ1-1,TRBV6-5,TRBD1,CASSFQTGGAEAFF,TGTGCCAGCAGTTTCCAGACAGGGGGGGCTGAAGCTTTCTTT
once,TRBJ1-4,TRBV14,NA,CASSQSFGREIVTTNEKLFF,TGTGCCAGCAGCCAATCATTTGGCAGGGAGATCGTGACAACTAATGAAAAACTGTTTTTT
NA,TRBJ1-4,TRBV6-1,TRBD1,CASSEPRTGGEKLFF,TGTGCCAGCAGTGAGCCCCGGACAGGGGGTGAAAAACTGTTTTTT
NA,TRBJ2-1,TRBV7-3,NA,CASSLTLGDEQFF,TGTGCCAGCAGCTTAACTTTAGGAGATGAGCAGTTCTTC
NA,TRBJ2-2,TRBV4-2,TRBD2,CASSQGASGRAGTGELFF,TGTGCCAGCAGCCAAGGGGCTAGCGGGAGGGCCGGCACCGGGGAGCTATTTTTT
NA,TRBJ2-1,TRBV11-2,TRBD2,CASRRAGGNYNEQFF,TGTGCCAGCAGGCGAGCGGGAGGGAACTACAATGAGCAGTTCTTC
NA,TRBJ1-1,TRBV3-1/TRBV3-2,NA,CASSQFWGINTEAFF,TGTGCCAGCAGCCAATTTTGGGGGATCAACACTGAAGCTTTCTTT
NA,TRBJ1-6,TRBV7-9,NA,CASSLASPLHF,TGTGCCAGCAGCTTAGCCTCACCCCTCCACTTT
NA,TRBJ2-7,TRBV29-1,NA,CSVPGTTYEQYF,TGCAGCGTACCCGGGACAACCTACGAGCAGTACTTC
once,TRBJ2-7,TRBV27,NA,CASSLSRPRANYEQYF,TGTGCCAGCAGTTTATCTCGTCCCAGGGCCAACTACGAGCAGTACTTC
NA,TRBJ2-7,TRBV9,TRBD1,CASSVGDSSYEQYF,TGTGCCAGCAGCGTAGGGGACAGCTCCTACGAGCAGTACTTC
NA,TRBJ1-5,TRBV6-6,NA,CASSYSGGAGNQPQHF,TGTGCCAGCAGTTACTCGGGAGGGGCCGGCAATCAGCCCCAGCATTTT
NA,TRBJ2-1,TRBV19,NA,CASSIYSQKQFF,TGTGCCAGTAGTATCTATTCGCAGAAGCAGTTCTTC
NA,TRBJ1-1,TRBV29-1,TRBD1,CSVGQGNTEAFF,TGCAGCGTTGGACAGGGGAACACTGAAGCTTTCTTT
NA,TRBJ1-4,TRBV28,NA,CASRGEGPLNEKLFF,TGTGCCAGCAGGGGAGAGGGGCCCTTGAATGAAAAACTGTTTTTT
NA,TRBJ2-7,TRBV2,TRBD2,CASSNLSGRIYEQYF,TGTGCCAGCAGTAATCTTAGCGGGAGGATCTACGAGCAGTACTTC
NA,TRBJ1-2,TRBV27,TRBD1,CASSTMAGGYGYTF,TGTGCCAGCAGCACGATGGCAGGGGGCTATGGCTACACCTTC
once,TRBJ1-1,TRBV5-1,TRBD1,CASSLARDREAFF,TGCGCCAGCAGCTTGGCCAGAGACAGGGAGGCTTTCTTT
NA,TRBJ2-7,TRBV7-9,NA,CASSLVRWGTYEQYF,TGTGCCAGCAGCTTAGTCAGATGGGGGACCTACGAGCAGTACTTC
NA,TRBJ2-1,TRBV28,NA,CASSLLQAQFF,TGTGCCAGCAGTTTATTACAGGCCCAGTTCTTC
NA,TRBJ2-7,TRBV30,NA,CAWSGGFYEQYF,TGTGCCTGGAGTGGAGGGTTCTACGAGCAGTACTTC
NA,TRBJ1-1,TRBV7-9,NA,CASSLVGFATQGEAFF,TGTGCCAGCAGCTTAGTGGGCTTCGCCACACAGGGTGAAGCTTTCTTT
once,TRBJ2-1,TRBV19,TRBD2,CASSYGLAGYNEQFF,TGTGCCAGTAGTTATGGACTAGCGGGATACAATGAGCAGTTCTTC
NA,TRBJ1-4,TRBV6-5,NA,CASSTKATNEKLFF,TGTGCCAGCAGTACGAAGGCAACTAATGAAAAACTGTTTTTT
NA,TRBJ2-1,TRBV15,NA,CATSRLVGYNEQFF,TGTGCCACCAGCAGATTAGTGGGTTACAATGAGCAGTTCTTC
NA,TRBJ2-2,TRBV7-3,NA,CASSLRAQSGGSPGELFF,TGTGCCAGCAGCTTAAGGGCTCAAAGTGGGGGCTCCCCCGGGGAGCTGTTTTTT